The 4 T cell receptor beta chains given below trace back to one sample, sequenced in a study of PD-L1 blockade in urothelial cancer. Sample time point: peripheral blood 6 weeks after treatment start. Sequenced by immunoSEQ multiplex PCR; TCRdb stores in-frame clones only, minus some. The table has about 36,000 clones, about 80% seen once. The sequences come from PBMCs, collected around atezolizumab (anti-PD-L1) treatment. The receptors come from a man in his forties with urothelial cancer.

A few counts support this clone. The CDR3 loop is CASCLRGGAGGYTF. CDR3 nucleotide sequence: TGTGCCAGCTGCCTCCGAGGAGGAGCAGGCGGCTACACCTTC. The rearrangement joins TRBV6-5 to TRBJ1-2; no clear D. The CDR3 covers 14 residues. V gave up 8 bases and J gave up 8 bases, with 21 bases separating them. The germline gives CDR1 MNHEY, CDR2 SVGAGI.

The chain couples TRBV30 to TRBJ1-5; 8 nucleotides align to TRBD1. Germline assignment: CDR1 GTSNPN and CDR2 SVGIG (reference sequence). J was trimmed by 3 bases and V by 2 bases; bases with no gene match: 6. CDR3 length: 15 residues. CDR3 coding DNA: TGTGCCTGGAGTCGAGGACAGGGTATCAATCAGCCCCAGCATTTT. This translates into CAWSRGQGINQPQHF.

The CDR3 reads CASSSQGDQSSGANVLTF. Here the CDR3 DNA reads TGTGCCAGTAGTTCCCAGGGGGATCAGAGCTCTGGGGCCAACGTCCTGACTTTC. V gene TRBV19 combines with J gene TRBJ2-6; 7 bases line up with TRBD1. CDR1 is LNHDA, CDR2 SQIVND, per germline (reference sequence). V lost 5 bases to trimming and J lost 0 bases; unmatched junction nucleotides: 10. The length of the CDR3 is 18 residues.

This chain joins TRBV6-4 and TRBJ2-1, with 7 bases lining up with TRBD1. The V gene end was trimmed by 6 bases and the J gene end by 10 bases; junction bases not matched to a gene: 9. Germline V lookup: CDR1 MRHNA, CDR2 SNTAGT. The CDR3 is made up of 13 amino acids. The CDR3, as DNA: TGTGCCAGCAGCAGAGACACAGGGGAGGAGCAGTTCTTC. Translation gives CASSRDTGEEQFF.